The 6 T cell receptor beta chains in this list originate from one sample, sequenced in a study of T cell changes during pregnancy in multiple sclerosis (dated by TCRdb to 2018 to 2020). Library preparation used the immunoSEQ multiplex PCR assay. TCRdb took over this immuneACCESS table, retaining in-frame rearrangements with V and J assigned. Such tables are incomplete; in checked studies, under half of the missing clones stem from an unresolved V gene, and the remainder is unexplained. This sample gives roughly 63,000 clones in total; roughly 93% of them show up just once. The ten most abundant clones make up around 4% of the sample. The sequencing here drew on CD8+ T cells from peripheral blood mononuclear cells, taken in the second trimester of pregnancy. The receptors originated from a female donor with multiple sclerosis, enrolled in a pregnancy study.

This rearrangement joins TRBV7-6 to TRBJ2-7; TRBD1 agrees at 9 bases. In germline, CDR1 is SGHVS, CDR2 FNYEAQ. The CDR3 loop spans 16 amino acids. Trimming at V came to 3 bases and at J to 7 bases, leaving 13 bases not matched to a gene. For the CDR3, the DNA is TGTGCCAGCAGCTTGGCACCGGGACAGGGCTTGGGGGAGCAGTACTTC. Protein: CASSLAPGQGLGEQYF.

The chain links TRBV9 to TRBJ2-6; TRBD2 might be the D (5 bases). Trimming stripped 4 bases from V and 4 bases from J, with 15 bases between. This CDR3 region has 16 residues. Per germline, CDR1 SGDLS and CDR2 YYNGEE. The CDR3 reads CASSPRGGPGANVLTF. The CDR3 DNA is TGTGCCAGCAGCCCACGAGGAGGTCCCGGGGCCAACGTCCTGACTTTC.

The chain joins TRBV7-6 to TRBJ2-2; 9 positions agree with TRBD2. The CDR3 loop spans 17 amino acids. The germline gives CDR1 SGHVS, CDR2 FNYEAQ. Unmatched junction bases numbered 10, after V lost 2 bases and J lost 6 bases. CDR3 sequence (DNA): TGTGCCAGCAGCTTATCGGCGGGGGGGCCTTTCGCCGGGGAGCTGTTTTTT. The encoded protein is CASSLSAGGPFAGELFF. The full variable domain, completed using reference TRBV7-6 and TRBJ2-2, is GAGVSQSPRYKVTKRGQDVALRCDPISGHVSLYWYRQALGQGPEFLTYFNYEAQQDKSGLPNDRFSAERPEGSISTLTIQRTEQRDSAMYRCASSLSAGGPFAGELFFGEGSRLTVL.

V usage is TRBV27 and J usage is TRBJ2-2; 9 bases line up with TRBD1. Germline-derived CDR1 and CDR2 are MNHEY and SMNVEV (reference sequence). V lost 6 bases and J lost 7; bases outside the gene matches: 6. The CDR3 runs to 14 residues. The CDR3 sequence: CASRAGQGSGELFF. The CDR3 coding sequence is TGTGCCAGCAGGGCGGGACAGGGCAGCGGGGAGCTGTTTTTT.

The J gene is TRBJ1-1, the V gene TRBV5-1, with a weak D call TRBD1 (6 bases). Per germline, CDR1 SGHRS and CDR2 YFSETQ. The length of the CDR3 is 14 residues. Trimming cost V 4 bases and J 4 bases, with 14 bases left between them. The CDR3 reads CASSTWGGGTEAFF. For the CDR3, the DNA is TGCGCCAGCAGCACGTGGGGGGGCGGCACTGAAGCTTTCTTT. Based on the CDR3 plus reference TRBV5-1 and TRBJ1-1, the full variable domain is KAGVTQTPRYLIKTRGQQVTLSCSPISGHRSVSWYQQTPGQGLQFLFEYFSETQRNKGNFPGRFSGRQFSNSRSEMNVSTLELGDSALYLCASSTWGGGTEAFFGQGTRLTVV.

This chain connects TRBV4-1 to TRBJ2-7; 13 bases match TRBD2. The V segment lost 1 base and the J segment 3 bases; nucleotides outside the gene matches: 3. The CDR3 is 16 residues long. Germline-derived CDR1 and CDR2 are MGHRA and YSYEKL. The CDR3 DNA follows: TGCGCCAGCAGCCAAGTTGGACTAGCGGGAGTCTACGAGCAGTACTTC. Translated, it gives CASSQVGLAGVYEQYF.